This section outlines one T cell receptor (beta chain) sequence together with its context. V was clipped by 4 bases and J by 0 bases; unmatched bases: 4. Looked up from germline, CDR1 is ENHRY and CDR2 is SYGVKD. This CDR3 is 15 amino acids long. This sample is part of a study of shared clonotypes between healthy human individuals. Repertoires were generated with immunoSEQ multiplex PCR, while TCRdb's copy carries only in-frame clones and drops some. The sample yields over a million clones, 98% to 99% seen once. The sequencing input was naive CD4+ T cells sorted from blood. Specified subset: CD45RA+ positively selected. The clonotype originates from a man aged 25-45 years in good health. The chain joins TRBV10-3 to TRBJ1-1, with TRBD1 matching 8 bases. The CDR3 loop reads CAISVGQGLNTEAFF. The CDR3, as DNA: TGTGCCATCAGTGTTGGACAGGGCCTGAACACTGAAGCTTTCTTT.